The next 26 T cell receptor beta chains were all read from a single sample in a study of blood T cell repertoires in COVID-19. Here immunoSEQ multiplex PCR was the method, and the copy in TCRdb shows in-frame clones only, minus some. Of about 150,000 clones listed, roughly 89% were seen once; the top ten hold 5%. The sample taken for sequencing was peripheral blood. These receptors all stem from a human donor in a cohort sampled during active COVID-19.

This clone came up a few times. The chain has TRBV10-3 and TRBJ1-1; 9 bases map to TRBD1. The CDR3 sequence is 13 residues long. V gave up 10 bases and J gave up 2 bases; unmatched junction bases: 5. The germline CDR1 and CDR2 sequences are ENHRY and SYGVKD. The CDR3 protein is CATGDRVNTEAFF. CDR3 nucleotide sequence: TGTGCCACCGGGGACAGGGTTAACACTGAAGCTTTCTTT.

CDR3 nucleotide sequence: TGTGCCACCAGCAGAGATTTGGGGGAACTAGCGGGATATGATCCGTACGAGCAGTACTTC. This gives the protein CATSRDLGELAGYDPYEQYF. The chain carries TRBV15 and TRBJ2-7, with TRBD2 matching over 10 bases. The CDR3 extends over 20 amino acids. Germline CDR1 reads LNHNV; CDR2 reads YYDKDF (reference sequence). V trimming: 0 bases; J trimming: 4 bases; junction bases outside the gene matches: 18.

This clone was recorded only once. The chain combines TRBV28 with TRBJ1-2; D is ambiguous. The CDR3 runs to 13 residues. CDR1 and CDR2 (germline): MDHEN, SYDVKM. V lost 3 bases and J 6 bases, leaving 11 bases between the germline ends. CDR3 residues: CASSFAGIDGYTF. The CDR3 DNA reads TGTGCCAGCAGTTTTGCAGGAATCGATGGCTACACCTTC.

This clone was observed a single time. The CDR3 DNA sequence: TGTGCCAGCAGCTTAGAACCGACAGGTGTGAATCAGCCCCAGCATTTT. Amino acid sequence: CASSLEPTGVNQPQHF. The chain recombines TRBV7-6 with TRBJ1-5, with D perhaps matching TRBD1 (6 bases). The length of the CDR3 is 16 residues. Germline V gives CDR1 SGHVS, CDR2 FNYEAQ. V lost 1 base, J lost 4 bases, and 14 bases lay in between.

This chain connects TRBV11-2 to TRBJ2-5, with TRBD2 matching over 8 bases. The germline CDR1 and CDR2 sequences are SGHAT and FQNNGV. The V gene end was trimmed by 1 base and the J gene end by 0 bases; junction bases not matched to a gene: 7. The CDR3 loop spans 17 amino acids. CDR3 loop: CASSLGFSGEYQETQYF. The CDR3 region has the DNA TGTGCCAGCAGCTTAGGGTTTAGCGGGGAGTACCAAGAGACCCAGTACTTC.

The chain is built from TRBV3-1 (or the pseudogene TRBV3-2) and TRBJ1-2; D gene unclear. Germline-derived CDR1 and CDR2 are LGHDT and YNNKEL (reference sequence). V was shortened by 4 bases and J by 8 bases, with 17 bases between the two germline ends. The CDR3 is 14 amino acids. CDR3 sequence (DNA): TGTGCCAGCAGCCGTTCGCGGGCACTCCCCGGCTACACCTTC. Protein: CASSRSRALPGYTF.

In DNA, the CDR3 is TGTGCCAGCAGGGGACTAGCGGGACCAGGCCTCGAGCAGTACTTC. This sequence encodes CASRGLAGPGLEQYF. The chain couples TRBV28 to TRBJ2-7; TRBD2 matches 13 bases. CDR1 and CDR2 (germline): MDHEN, SYDVKM. CDR3 length equals 15 residues. Trimming removed 6 bases from V and 6 bases from J; junction bases left unmatched: 8.

Only one count was recorded for this clone. The rearrangement uses TRBV7-6 and TRBJ2-7, with 8 bases matching TRBD1. Germline CDR1 and CDR2: SGHVS and FNYEAQ. This CDR3 contains 15 residues. V gave up 5 bases and J gave up 1 base; unmatched junction bases: 7. CDR3 in amino acids: CASSPGGAYSYEQYF. CDR3 sequence (DNA): TGTGCCAGCAGCCCAGGGGGCGCCTATTCCTACGAGCAGTACTTC.

In its sample, this clone was seen a few times. The J gene is TRBJ2-7, the V gene TRBV11-3; 7 bases line up with TRBD2. The CDR3 spans 16 residues. Germline lookup yields CDR1 SGHNT and CDR2 YENEEA. The J segment lost 5 bases and the V segment lost 4 bases, leaving 14 bases of the junction unmatched. In nucleotides, the CDR3 is TGTGCCAGCAGCTCAGAGGGAGGGACCTTGGGTGACGAGCAGTACTTC. It is translated as CASSSEGGTLGDEQYF.

The table lists this clone with a count of one. This rearrangement joins TRBV3-1 (or the pseudogene TRBV3-2) to TRBJ1-3; D is perhaps TRBD1 (6 bases). Trimming pared 0 bases from V and 4 bases from J, leaving 16 bases between. This CDR3 is built from 17 residues. From germline, CDR1 is LGHDT and CDR2 YNNKEL (reference sequence). The CDR3 DNA reads TGTGCCAGCAGCCAAGAAGTTCCCGGGACACCAGGAAACACCATATATTTT. Its translation: CASSQEVPGTPGNTIYF.

This sequence joins TRBV19 and TRBJ1-5; D unresolved. The CDR3 covers 15 residues. CDR1 is LNHDA, CDR2 SQIVND, per germline (reference sequence). V lost 1 base to trimming and J lost 2 bases, with 9 bases between them. For the CDR3, the DNA is TGTGCCAGTAGTATAGGGAGGGCGGGCAATCAGCCCCAGCATTTT. Translated: CASSIGRAGNQPQHF.

The chain employs TRBV30 and TRBJ1-1; D call uncertain. Germline V gives CDR1 GTSNPN, CDR2 SVGIG (reference sequence). CDR3 length: 14 amino acids. V was trimmed by 3 bases and J by 0 bases, leaving 11 bases between them. The CDR3 DNA is TGTGCCTGGAGGCCCCCCGGGATGAACACTGAAGCTTTCTTT. Translating gives CAWRPPGMNTEAFF.

The chain carries TRBV11-2 and TRBJ2-7; TRBD2 aligns across 12 bases. V gave up 5 bases and J gave up 2 bases; unmatched junction bases: 4. The germline V gene has CDR1 SGHAT and CDR2 FQNNGV. The CDR3 contains 15 residues. CDR3 loop: CASSPGTSGPYEQYF. DNA for the CDR3: TGTGCCAGCAGCCCGGGGACTAGCGGGCCCTACGAGCAGTACTTC.

This chain joins TRBV9 and TRBJ2-3; no firm D call. CDR3 length equals 11 residues. Germline V gives CDR1 SGDLS, CDR2 YYNGEE. Trimming stripped 3 bases from V and 4 bases from J, with 3 bases between. CDR3 sequence: CASSGADTQYF. CDR3 in DNA: TGTGCCAGCAGCGGCGCAGATACGCAGTATTTT.

V is TRBV28 and J is TRBJ1-2; 8 positions match TRBD1. The CDR3 loop spans 15 amino acids. Germline V gene lookup returns CDR1 MDHEN and CDR2 SYDVKM. The trim removed 6 bases at V and 8 bases at J, leaving 14 bases unmatched. CDR3 sequence (DNA): TGTGCCAGCAGACACGACCTCAGGGGGCGTCGGGGCTACACCTTC. Its translation: CASRHDLRGRRGYTF.

This chain joins TRBV30 and TRBJ2-7, with 8 bases fitting TRBD1. The V segment lost 3 bases and the J segment 5 bases; nucleotides outside the gene matches: 9. Germline CDR1 is GTSNPN and CDR2 is SVGIG (reference sequence). The CDR3 is 14 amino acids. The CDR3 sequence is CAWSFGQGVDEQYF. CDR3 DNA sequence: TGTGCCTGGAGCTTCGGACAGGGAGTGGACGAGCAGTACTTC.

This clone was seen a handful of times. This chain links TRBV20-1 with TRBJ1-2, with D possibly matching TRBD1 (6 bases). The CDR3 has 11 residues. The germline V gene encodes CDR1 DFQATT and CDR2 SNEGSKA (reference sequence). Trimming stripped 4 bases from V and 4 bases from J, with 7 bases between. The CDR3 DNA sequence: TGCAGTGCTAAACAGGGCTATGGCTACACCTTC. Amino acid sequence: CSAKQGYGYTF.

V gene TRBV19 combines with J gene TRBJ2-1; 8 nucleotides line up with TRBD2. This CDR3 spans 15 amino acids. V trimming: 2 bases; J trimming: 4 bases; junction bases outside the gene matches: 4. CDR1 is LNHDA, CDR2 SQIVND, per germline (reference sequence). CDR3 DNA: TGTGCCAGTAGTATAAGCGGGGGTCTATACAATGAGCAGTTCTTC. Its protein product is CASSISGGLYNEQFF.

CDR3 DNA sequence: TGTGCCAGCAGCCTGGCCGGGGGGGGAGATACGCAGTATTTT. Protein: CASSLAGGGDTQYF. This chain links TRBV5-4 with TRBJ2-3, with 8 bases fitting TRBD2. Germline V gene data show CDR1 as SGHNT and CDR2 as YYREEE (reference sequence). The CDR3 loop spans 14 amino acids. V lost 4 bases, J lost 5 bases, and 6 bases stayed unmatched.

The genes are TRBV29-1 and TRBJ1-4, with 7 bases that match TRBD1. The ends lost 7 bases at V and 3 bases at J; junction bases unmatched: 5. Germline-derived CDR1 and CDR2 are SQVTM and ANQGSEA. This CDR3 is built from 13 residues. CDR3 bases: TGCAGCGCCGAGCAGGGGGCTAATGAAAAACTGTTTTTT. This encodes CSAEQGANEKLFF.

The chain employs TRBV3-1 (or the pseudogene TRBV3-2) and TRBJ2-3, with D tentatively TRBD2 (6 bases). CDR3 length equals 16 residues. The V gene lost 0 bases and the J gene lost 4 bases, with 14 bases spanning the gap. Germline CDR1 reads LGHDT; CDR2 reads YNNKEL (reference sequence). The CDR3 loop is CASSQDGQGLADTQYF. Written as DNA, the CDR3 is TGTGCCAGCAGCCAAGACGGGCAGGGACTCGCAGATACGCAGTATTTT.

This sequence joins TRBV6-5 and TRBJ1-5, with 8 bases identical to TRBD1. Trimming cost V 9 bases and J 5 bases; bases outside gene matches: 9. The CDR3 has 14 residues. Per germline, CDR1 MNHEY and CDR2 SVGAGI. CDR3 region: CASRPGQDYQPQHF. In nucleotides, the CDR3 is TGTGCCAGTAGACCGGGACAGGACTATCAGCCCCAGCATTTT.

The rearrangement links TRBV6-6 to TRBJ2-7, with a weak D call TRBD1 (6 bases). The CDR3 is 14 amino acids. Trimming took off 7 bases at V and 0 bases at J, with 13 bases between the two ends. Germline V lookup: CDR1 MNHNY, CDR2 SVGAGI (reference sequence). The CDR3 sequence: CASKEGRGSYEQYF. DNA for the CDR3: TGTGCCAGCAAGGAAGGCAGGGGCTCCTACGAGCAGTACTTC.

The chain has TRBV20-1 and TRBJ2-7, with D unclear. Trimming shortened V by 7 bases and J by 5 bases, and 6 bases separated the two germline ends. The CDR3 is 9 residues long. Germline V gives CDR1 DFQATT, CDR2 SNEGSKA (reference sequence). CDR3 in DNA: TGCAGTGTGTCGGACGAGCAGTACTTC. Residues: CSVSDEQYF.

The genes are TRBV11-3 and TRBJ2-1, with D perhaps matching TRBD2 (6 bases). This CDR3 comprises 14 residues. Deletions cut 1 base from V and 2 bases from J, with 6 bases between. Germline loops: CDR1 SGHNT, CDR2 YENEEA. The CDR3 protein is CASSLAGAYNEQFF. The CDR3 DNA follows: TGTGCCAGCAGCTTAGCGGGAGCCTACAATGAGCAGTTCTTC. The full variable domain, rest sourced from reference TRBV11-3 and TRBJ2-1, is EAGVVQSPRYKIIEKKQPVAFWCNPISGHNTLYWYLQNLGQGPELLIRYENEEAVDDSQLPKDRFSAERLKGVDSTLKIQPAELGDSAVYLCASSLAGAYNEQFFGPGTRLTVL.

The chain couples TRBV3-1 (or the pseudogene TRBV3-2) to TRBJ2-7; TRBD1 is a possible D gene (5 bases). The ends were cut back, 0 bases at V and 12 bases at J, with 15 bases in the middle. The CDR3 loop spans 13 amino acids. Germline V gene lookup returns CDR1 LGHDT and CDR2 YNNKEL (reference sequence). CDR3 nucleotide sequence: TGTGCCAGCAGCCAAGATGGGGCCGATCGACGGTACTTC. Amino acid sequence: CASSQDGADRRYF.